What follows are 2 T cell receptor beta chains derived from one specimen sequenced in a study of shared clonotypes between healthy human individuals. Naive CD8 cells lacked CD45RO and underwent positive selection for CCR7, leaving out terminally differentiated effector memory CD45RA+ cells. Clones were sequenced by immunoSEQ multiplex PCR, and TCRdb holds only the in-frame ones, with some missing. This table holds hundreds of thousands of clones, 92% found once. Specimen: naive CD8+ T cells sorted from blood. These receptors were taken from a man younger than 45 in good health.

V usage is TRBV13 and J usage is TRBJ2-1; 7 bases agree with TRBD1. The CDR3 contains 13 residues. The germline gives CDR1 PRHDT, CDR2 FYEKMQ (reference sequence). V shed 6 bases and J 12 bases; nucleotides not matched to a gene: 11. The CDR3 protein is CASSPNRGWGQFF. CDR3 sequence (DNA): TGTGCCAGCAGTCCTAACAGGGGCTGGGGGCAGTTCTTC. Drawing the rest from reference TRBV13 and TRBJ2-1, the complete variable domain is AAGVIQSPRHLIKEKRETATLKCYPIPRHDTVYWYQQGPGQDPQFLISFYEKMQSDKGSIPDRFSAQQFSDYHSELNMSSLELGDSALYFCASSPNRGWGQFFGPGTRLTVL.

This chain joins TRBV27 and TRBJ2-1; possibly TRBD1 or TRBD2 for D (8 bases each). V lost 5 bases and J lost 4, with 21 bases in between. This CDR3 contains 17 residues. Germline CDR1 reads MNHEY; CDR2 reads SMNVEV (reference sequence). CDR3 in amino acids: CASSTRTGTRLYNEQFF. Here the CDR3 DNA reads TGTGCCAGCAGTACGAGGACAGGGACTAGATTGTACAATGAGCAGTTCTTC.